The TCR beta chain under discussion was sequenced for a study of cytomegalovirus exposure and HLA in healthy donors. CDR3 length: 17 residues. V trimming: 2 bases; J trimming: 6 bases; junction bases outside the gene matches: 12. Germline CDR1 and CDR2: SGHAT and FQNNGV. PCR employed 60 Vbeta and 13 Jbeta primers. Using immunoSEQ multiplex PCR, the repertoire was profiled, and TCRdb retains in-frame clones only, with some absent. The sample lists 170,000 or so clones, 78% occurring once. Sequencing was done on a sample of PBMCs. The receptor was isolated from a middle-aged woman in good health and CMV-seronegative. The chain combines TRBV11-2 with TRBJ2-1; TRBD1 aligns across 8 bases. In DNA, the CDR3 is TGTGCCAGCAGCTTACGTTGGTGGGAGACAGGGGCCAATGAGCAGTTCTTC. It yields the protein CASSLRWWETGANEQFF.